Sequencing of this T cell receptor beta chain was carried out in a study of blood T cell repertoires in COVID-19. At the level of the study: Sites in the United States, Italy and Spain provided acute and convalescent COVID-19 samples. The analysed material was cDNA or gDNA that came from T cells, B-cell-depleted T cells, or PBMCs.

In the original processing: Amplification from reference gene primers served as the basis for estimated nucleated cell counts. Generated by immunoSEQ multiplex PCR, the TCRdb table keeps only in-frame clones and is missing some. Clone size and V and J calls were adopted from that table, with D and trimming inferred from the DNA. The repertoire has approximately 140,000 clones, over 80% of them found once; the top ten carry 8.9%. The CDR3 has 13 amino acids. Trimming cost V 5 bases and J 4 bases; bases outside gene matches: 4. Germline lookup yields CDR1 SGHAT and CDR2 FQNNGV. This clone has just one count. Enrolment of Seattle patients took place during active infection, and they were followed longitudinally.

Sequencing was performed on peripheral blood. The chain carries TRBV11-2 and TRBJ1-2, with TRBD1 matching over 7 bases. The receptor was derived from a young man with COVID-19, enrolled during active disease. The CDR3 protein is CASSQDRLYGYTF. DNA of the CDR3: TGTGCCAGCAGCCAGGACAGGCTCTATGGCTACACCTTC.